This T cell receptor (beta chain) originates from a study of cytomegalovirus exposure and HLA in healthy donors. Points from the study as a whole: Most TCR sequences showed up rarely, but some public TCRs showed up in many donors.

A remark on this clone: The antigen is unknown.

From germline, CDR1 is SGHRS and CDR2 YFSETQ. This CDR3 is built from 15 residues. The junction had 9 bases not matched to a gene; V was cut back by 4 bases and J by 7 bases. The PCR used 60 Vbeta and 13 Jbeta primers. The protocol was immunoSEQ multiplex PCR, while the TCRdb copy is restricted to in-frame clones and leaves out a portion. Among about 190,000 clones listed, approximately 86% were seen once. The sequence was collected from a boy aged 2 to 10 in good health and CMV-seronegative. The source material was PBMCs. The chain employs TRBV5-1 and TRBJ2-5; 11 nucleotides agree with TRBD2. The CDR3 region is CASSTWGLAEGTQYF. The CDR3 coding sequence is TGCGCCAGCAGCACCTGGGGACTAGCGGAGGGGACCCAGTACTTC.